What follows are 7 T cell receptor beta chains derived from one specimen sequenced in a study of shared clonotypes between healthy human individuals. Profiled with immunoSEQ multiplex PCR; TCRdb holds only in-frame clones, not every one. The sample yields millions of clones, more than 85% seen once. Input material: naive CD4+ T cells from PBMCs. Subset of the sample: CD45RA+ positively selected. All receptors derive from a man aged 18 to 35 in good health. Some clones in this sample may be carry-over from other donors' samples.

This clone was counted once. This chain joins TRBV9 and TRBJ1-3; TRBD1 agrees at 11 bases. The CDR3 consists of 16 residues. Germline CDR1 SGDLS, CDR2 YYNGEE. The V gene end was trimmed by 4 bases and the J gene end by 2 bases; junction bases not matched to a gene: 5. The CDR3 DNA sequence: TGTGCCAGCAGCCCAAAGGACAGGGGGCCTGGAAACACCATATATTTT. It yields the protein CASSPKDRGPGNTIYF.

This chain joins TRBV7-8 and TRBJ2-1; D gene ambiguous. The length of the CDR3 is 13 residues. Germline V lookup: CDR1 SGHVS, CDR2 FQNEAQ. V shed 5 bases and J shed 4 bases, with 9 bases lying between them. The CDR3 DNA reads TGTGCCAGCAGCGCAAGAACGTACAATGAGCAGTTCTTC. Protein product: CASSARTYNEQFF.

V and J are TRBV4-3 and TRBJ2-1; D perhaps matches TRBD2 (6 bases). Germline-derived CDR1 and CDR2 are LGHNA and YSLEER. The ends were cut back, 0 bases at V and 6 bases at J, with 15 bases in the middle. CDR3 length: 16 amino acids. The CDR3 loop is CASSQDQTRAVNEQFF. The CDR3 region has the DNA TGCGCCAGCAGCCAAGATCAGACTAGAGCTGTCAATGAGCAGTTCTTC.

The chain carries TRBV7-2 and TRBJ2-3; no firm D call. With 5 bases removed from V and 7 bases from J, the gap between germline ends came to 16 bases. The CDR3 has 14 residues. CDR1 and CDR2 from the germline V gene are SGHTA and FQGNSA. The CDR3: CASSPLTLIHTQYF. CDR3 in DNA: TGTGCCAGCAGCCCACTGACCCTGATCCATACGCAGTATTTT.

The chain links TRBV10-3 to TRBJ2-1; weak D call: TRBD2 (5 bases). The CDR3 runs 18 residues. Germline CDR1 ENHRY, CDR2 SYGVKD. Trimming pared 4 bases from V and 5 bases from J, leaving 24 bases between. CDR3 residues: CAISVGVGEPPNNNEQFF. The CDR3 coding sequence is TGTGCCATCAGTGTTGGTGTGGGAGAGCCCCCAAATAACAATGAGCAGTTCTTC.

The gene calls are TRBV6-1 and TRBJ1-2; D is unclear. Germline-derived CDR1 and CDR2 are MNHNS and SASEGT. The V gene lost 0 bases and the J gene lost 4 bases, with 6 bases spanning the gap. The CDR3 runs to 13 residues. The CDR3 bases are TGTGCCAGCAGTGAAGCACCCACCTATGGCTACACCTTC. It codes for CASSEAPTYGYTF.

The chain uses TRBV2 and TRBJ2-7, with 12 bases fitting TRBD2. V dropped 6 bases and J dropped 0; count of bases not matched to a gene: 3. The CDR3 extends over 15 amino acids. Germline V gives CDR1 SNHLY, CDR2 FYNNEI. CDR3 amino acids: CASSGLAGLSYEQYF. CDR3 DNA: TGTGCCAGCAGCGGACTAGCGGGACTCTCCTACGAGCAGTACTTC.